The 17 T cell receptor beta chains in this list originate from one sample, sequenced in a study of response to subunit inactivated influenza vaccine. Using its own MiXCR run on the RT-PCR reads, TCRdb lists one record per CDR3 protein. The data hold hundreds of thousands of distinct CDR3 sequences, with 7.6% observed a single time. The source material was PBMCs from blood, sampled around 2 years after vaccination. The receptors shown here come from a man aged 50 to 69 who received an inactivated influenza vaccine.

This clonotype was recorded a few times. The genes are TRBV6-2 or TRBV6-3 and TRBJ2-1, with 13 positions matching TRBD2. CDR1 is MNHEY and CDR2 is SVGEGT in the germline V gene. Trimming cost V 2 bases and J 4 bases; bases outside gene matches: 17. The CDR3 extends over 21 amino acids. The CDR3 region has the DNA TGTGCCAGCAGTTACACGTTTCCACTAGCGGGGGGGCCGAATTTGTACAATGAGCAGTTCTTC. Amino acid sequence: CASSYTFPLAGGPNLYNEQFF.

Ten or more counts support this clonotype. The V and J genes are TRBV27 and TRBJ2-7, with 9 bases matching TRBD2. There are 18 residues in the CDR3. J gave up 4 bases and V 2 bases, and 15 bases lay outside the gene matches. Looked up from germline, CDR1 is MNHEY and CDR2 is SMNVEV (reference sequence). CDR3 residues: CASSLIPVQRGAVYEQYF. The CDR3 region has the DNA TGTGCCAGCAGTTTAATCCCGGTCCAGCGGGGGGCGGTTTACGAGCAGTACTTC.

With regard to this clonotype: Possible read error: a much larger clone is one base away. This chain connects TRBV10-3 to TRBJ2-3; no definite D call. The CDR3 runs 14 residues. Germline CDR1 reads ENHRY; CDR2 reads SYGVKD. V lost 1 base and J lost 2, with 7 bases in between. The CDR3 spells CAISEWANTDTQYF. The CDR3 nucleotides read TGTGCCATCAGTGAGTGGGCGAACACAGATACGCAGTATTTT.

The table lists this clonotype with many counts. The chain uses TRBV27 and TRBJ2-5, with a weak D call TRBD1 (6 bases). V lost 1 base and J lost 4, with 13 bases in between. CDR1 and CDR2 (germline): MNHEY, SMNVEV (reference sequence). The CDR3 is 15 residues long. As DNA, the CDR3 is TGTGCCAGCAGTTTATTTGGTGGACAGACAGAGACCCAGTACTTC. Residues: CASSLFGGQTETQYF.

A note on this clonotype: The junction departs from germline at one end; a sequencing error may be responsible. The chain recombines TRBV12-3 or TRBV12-4 with TRBJ2-1; D not resolved. The CDR3 runs to 12 residues. The CDR3 loop is CGSSFNGNEQFF. DNA for the CDR3: TGTGGCAGCAGTTTCAATGGGAATGAGCAGTTCTTC.

This clonotype was recorded at least ten times. V is TRBV6-2 or TRBV6-3 and J is TRBJ2-2, with D unclear. The CDR3 spans 13 residues. The V end was cut by 0 bases, the J end by 8 bases, with 7 bases between. Germline V gene data show CDR1 as MNHEY and CDR2 as SVGEGT. The CDR3 coding sequence is TGTGCCAGCAGTTACTCGAATACGGGGGAGCTGTTTTTT. It encodes CASSYSNTGELFF.

In this sample, this clonotype turned up many times. The chain joins TRBV7-9 to TRBJ2-3; possible D gene TRBD2, 5 bases. In germline, CDR1 is SEHNR, CDR2 FQNEAQ (reference sequence). The germline V and J ends were trimmed by 5 bases and 5 bases, with 14 bases remaining between them. The CDR3 is made up of 14 amino acids. The CDR3 bases are TGTGCCAGCAGCCTTTTATCGGCGGGAGATACGCAGTATTTT. As protein: CASSLLSAGDTQYF. The variable domain in full, with the rest retrieved from reference TRBV7-9 and TRBJ2-3, is DTGVSQNPRHKITKRGQNVTFRCDPISEHNRLYWYRQTLGQGPEFLTYFQNEAQLEKSRLLSDRFSAERPKGSFSTLEIQRTEQGDSAMYLCASSLLSAGDTQYFGPGTRLTVL.

This clonotype has a count of ten or more. V and J are TRBV9 and TRBJ1-1; D is unclear. The CDR3 is made up of 13 amino acids. Trimming removed 3 bases from V and 1 base from J, with 7 bases in between. CDR1 is SGDLS and CDR2 is YYNGEE in the germline V gene. The CDR3 DNA sequence: TGTGCCAGCAGCGGCCCACGGAACACTGAAGCTTTCTTT. Translated, it gives CASSGPRNTEAFF.

This clonotype was detected many times. The rearrangement joins TRBV5-1 to TRBJ2-1, with D perhaps assigned TRBD1 or TRBD2 (5 bases each). Germline CDR1 and CDR2: SGHRS and YFSETQ. The CDR3 is 13 residues long. Deletions cut 5 bases from V and 4 bases from J, with 10 bases between. In DNA, the CDR3 is TGCGCCAGCAGGGGGACGGAATACAATGAGCAGTTCTTC. It encodes CASRGTEYNEQFF.

This chain uses TRBV3-1 with TRBJ2-3; D uncertain. Germline CDR1 and CDR2: LGHDT and YNNKEL (reference sequence). The CDR3 has 18 residues. The V gene lost 0 bases and the J gene lost 0 bases, with 16 bases spanning the gap. DNA of the CDR3: TGTGCCAGCAGCCAAGATCCCGTCAGGACCACAAGCACAGATACGCAGTATTTT. Encoded protein: CASSQDPVRTTSTDTQYF.

The V gene is TRBV7-8, the J gene TRBJ1-6; possible D gene TRBD1, 6 bases. In germline, CDR1 is SGHVS, CDR2 FQNEAQ. This CDR3 has 14 amino acids. V dropped 5 bases and J dropped 9 bases, with 14 bases sitting between them. The CDR3 DNA is TGTGCCAGCAGCCATCGACAGGAGAGTTCACCCCTCCACTTT. Its protein is CASSHRQESSPLHF.

This clonotype was picked up a small number of times. The chain is built from TRBV28 and TRBJ2-7, with D perhaps given as TRBD1 or TRBD2 (5 bases each). This CDR3 has 12 residues. Trimming took 10 bases from V and 4 from J, leaving 14 bases between them. Germline CDR1 reads MDHEN; CDR2 reads SYDVKM. CDR3 DNA sequence: TGTGCCACCGGCCGGTGGGGGTACGAGCAGTACTTC. This encodes CATGRWGYEQYF.

This clonotype was seen repeatedly, ten times or more. The chain joins TRBV3-1 to TRBJ2-7, with D tentatively TRBD1 or TRBD2 (6 bases each). CDR1 LGHDT and CDR2 YNNKEL come from the germline V gene (reference sequence). The CDR3 runs to 14 residues. V gave up 4 bases and J gave up 1 base, with 11 bases separating them. The CDR3 DNA reads TGTGCCAGCAGCCGGGGGGCCACTTCCTACGAGCAGTACTTC. Its translation is CASSRGATSYEQYF.

The rearrangement joins TRBV28 to TRBJ2-5; D remains ambiguous. Per the germline V gene, CDR1 is MDHEN and CDR2 is SYDVKM. V was trimmed by 1 base and J by 4 bases, leaving 7 bases between them. The length of the CDR3 is 13 residues. The CDR3 sequence is CASSLSVRETQYF. The CDR3 nucleotides are TGTGCCAGCAGTTTATCGGTGAGAGAGACCCAGTACTTC.

This clonotype was recorded at least ten times. The chain is built from TRBV2 and TRBJ2-1, with a possible D match to TRBD2 (6 bases). V shed 3 bases and J shed 9 bases, with 21 bases lying between them. The germline CDR1 and CDR2 sequences are SNHLY and FYNNEI. This CDR3 has 16 residues. The CDR3 sequence is CASSEDKRRGIGEQFF. CDR3 coding DNA: TGTGCCAGCAGTGAGGACAAGCGGAGGGGCATTGGTGAGCAGTTCTTC.

The chain couples TRBV20-1 to TRBJ1-1; D gene unclear. This CDR3 contains 14 residues. Germline lookup yields CDR1 DFQATT and CDR2 SNEGSKA (reference sequence). The germline V and J ends were trimmed by 0 bases and 5 bases, with 13 bases remaining between them. The chain's CDR3 is CSARESGPRTEAFF. The CDR3 nucleotides are TGCAGTGCTAGAGAGTCCGGGCCCCGGACTGAAGCTTTCTTT.

In its sample, this clonotype was seen many times. V is TRBV9 and J is TRBJ2-3; 7 bases match TRBD2. Germline V gives CDR1 SGDLS, CDR2 YYNGEE. The V gene end was trimmed by 6 bases and the J gene end by 1 base; junction bases not matched to a gene: 11. This CDR3 contains 16 residues. The CDR3 spells CASTGGSGHRTDTQYF. In DNA, the CDR3 is TGTGCCAGCACCGGAGGTAGCGGGCACCGCACAGATACGCAGTATTTT. Looking up the rest from reference TRBV9 and TRBJ2-3 gives the full variable domain: DSGVTQTPKHLITATGQRVTLRCSPRSGDLSVYWYQQSLDQGLQFLIQYYNGEERAKGNILERFSAQQFPDLHSELNLSSLELGDSALYFCASTGGSGHRTDTQYFGPGTRLTVL.